The sequence of this TCR beta chain was determined in a study of neurological immune-mediated disorders (dated by TCRdb to 2018 to 2020). Describing the broader study: The study compared peripheral blood TCR-beta repertoires of HTLV-I-associated myelopathy (HAM/TSP) patients, multiple sclerosis patients and healthy controls using UMI-based sequencing. Longitudinal samples, technical triplicates and paired sorted CD4+ and CD8+ T-cell subsets, alongside PBMC samples, were included among the 106 TCR-beta libraries. The cohort included some 68 subjects: roughly 15 with HAM/TSP, around 35 with multiple sclerosis, and some 20 healthy controls.

cDNA was synthesized by template-switch 5'RACE using a primer carrying a 10-nucleotide random unique molecular identifier by which each TCR transcript was tagged. Each sequencing run produced over 180 million TCR-beta sequences covering 15-18 subjects. The RNeasy kit was used for extraction of total RNA. The KAPA Real-time Library Amplification kit was used to amplify TCR-beta VDJ regions with primers for the TCR constant region and the 5'RACE anchor. A first PCR added sample indexes and Illumina adaptors, and a second PCR then raised library yield. The roughly 650 bp TCR product was size-selected on a 2% E-gel SizeSelection system after Ampure bead purification. Before pooling, library quality was assessed on a Bioanalyzer, concentration was determined with Qubit, and library quantification was performed with the Kapa Library Quantification kit. Paired-end 2 x 150 bp sequencing of the libraries was performed on an Illumina HiSeq 2500. To increase sequence diversity, about 24-32% phiX was spiked into each library pool. The authors processed their data as follows. The UMI-based MiGEC pipeline processed quality-filtered reads and removed over 85% of raw TCR sequences during error correction. VDJ genes were aligned to IMGT germline references, and each clonotype was defined by a unique CDR3 amino acid sequence together with V-J genes. Clonal expansion, Shannon diversity and CDR3 relatedness were evaluated with VDJtools (CalcPairwiseDistances, ClusterSamples), while phylogenetic trees were built in CLCbio workbench. Using coefficient-of-variation modelling across technical triplicates, the study counted a clone as expanded if it had at least 8 unique UMIs. TCRdb trimmed public reads at Q25 via fastp, called clones via MiXCR and kept in-frame beta chains. Each CDR3 protein gets just one entry, which takes the most common genes and DNA from the rows behind it. The V and J calls shown here were made by TCRdb, not taken from the authors' results. Present in this sample are tens of thousands of distinct CDR3 sequences, around 10% of which were seen just once. Clones ranked in the top ten supply 1.8% of the sample.

Healthy controls were blood bank volunteers in Maryland, USA. For unsorted PBMC libraries, 2 million PBMCs were used after storage in RNAlater at -80 degrees C until RNA extraction. Peripheral blood underwent Ficoll-Hypaque density gradient centrifugation to isolate PBMCs, which were then cryopreserved in liquid nitrogen. What the study reported, not specific to this receptor: TCR clonal expansion was highest in HAM/TSP patients and lowest in MS patients, with MS patients falling below even healthy controls. Across subjects, expanded clones never shared an identical CDR3 amino acid sequence, which suggests that the TCR-beta repertoires in every group were private.

This clonotype was seen many times. Its antigen is unknown. The sample holds no much larger clone one base away, and base qualities are not on file. Sequences SGHDT (CDR1) and YYEEEE (CDR2) are obtained from the germline V gene. V and J are truncated by 1 base and 0 bases respectively, leaving an intervening sequence of 11 bases. There are 16 amino acids in the CDR3, from cysteine to phenylalanine inclusive. The sequence is cut down to CDR3 DNA, 48 bases in frame from base 1. The chain is assembled from TRBV5-6 and TRBJ2-4, with TRBD2 tentatively as D gene (5 bases match). The sequenced sample was PBMCs. The receptor was derived from a man aged 60-69 years in good health. The CDR3 amino acid sequence is: CASSLLGRLAKNIQYF. In nucleotide form, the sequence is TGTGCCAGCAGCTTGTTGGGGAGACTAGCCAAAAACATTCAGTACTTC.